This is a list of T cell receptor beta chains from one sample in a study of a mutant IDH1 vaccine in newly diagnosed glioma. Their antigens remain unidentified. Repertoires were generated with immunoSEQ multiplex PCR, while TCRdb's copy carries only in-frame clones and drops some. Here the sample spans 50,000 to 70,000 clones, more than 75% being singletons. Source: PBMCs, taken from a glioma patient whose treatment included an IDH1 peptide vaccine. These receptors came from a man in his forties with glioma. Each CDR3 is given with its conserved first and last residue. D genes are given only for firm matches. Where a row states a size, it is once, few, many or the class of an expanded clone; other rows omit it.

CDR3nt: TGTGCCAGCAGTGAAGCGCTAAGGGGTTACACCATATATTTT
CDR3aa: CASSEALRGYTIYF
abundance: NA
d_gene: NA
j_gene: TRBJ1-3
v_gene: TRBV6-1

CDR3nt: TGCGCCAGCAGCTTGCTAGTCGGTGATACGCAGTATTTT
CDR3aa: CASSLLVGDTQYF
abundance: NA
d_gene: NA
j_gene: TRBJ2-3
v_gene: TRBV5-1

CDR3nt: TGTGCCAGCTCACCCAGGGGGCTAGGGGACACTGAAGCTTTCTTT
CDR3aa: CASSPRGLGDTEAFF
abundance: once
d_gene: TRBD1
j_gene: TRBJ1-1
v_gene: TRBV18

CDR3nt: TGTGCCAGCAGTCCAGGCCCTGGTTCCTACAATGAGCAGTTCTTC
CDR3aa: CASSPGPGSYNEQFF
abundance: NA
d_gene: NA
j_gene: TRBJ2-1
v_gene: TRBV6-6

CDR3nt: TGCGCCAGCAGCCAAGTCGGCAGGCTCACTGAAGCTTTCTTT
CDR3aa: CASSQVGRLTEAFF
abundance: once
d_gene: NA
j_gene: TRBJ1-1
v_gene: TRBV4-3

CDR3nt: TGTGCCAGTAGTATAGATGGGACCCAGTACTTC
CDR3aa: CASSIDGTQYF
abundance: NA
d_gene: NA
j_gene: TRBJ2-5
v_gene: TRBV19

CDR3nt: TGCGCCAGCAGCACTGGGACAGGCAATCAGCCCCAGCATTTT
CDR3aa: CASSTGTGNQPQHF
abundance: NA
d_gene: TRBD1
j_gene: TRBJ1-5
v_gene: TRBV5-1

CDR3nt: TGTGCCAGCAGTGAAGCAGGGAACGGGGCAAGGCAGCCCCAGCATTTT
CDR3aa: CASSEAGNGARQPQHF
abundance: NA
d_gene: NA
j_gene: TRBJ1-5
v_gene: TRBV2

CDR3nt: TGCGCCAGCAGCTCGACAGGGGGCGCTTACGGGGAGCTGTTTTTT
CDR3aa: CASSSTGGAYGELFF
abundance: NA
d_gene: TRBD1
j_gene: TRBJ2-2
v_gene: TRBV5-1

CDR3nt: TGTGCCAGCTCATCGCCGGGACCGAAAGCTTTCTTT
CDR3aa: CASSSPGPKAFF
abundance: NA
d_gene: NA
j_gene: TRBJ1-1
v_gene: TRBV18

CDR3nt: TGTGCCAGCAGCTTGGACTGGGTGGGCAATCAGCCCCAGCATTTT
CDR3aa: CASSLDWVGNQPQHF
abundance: NA
d_gene: NA
j_gene: TRBJ1-5
v_gene: TRBV5-5

CDR3nt: TGTGCCAGCAGCCTGACAGATCAGCCCCAGCATTTT
CDR3aa: CASSLTDQPQHF
abundance: NA
d_gene: NA
j_gene: TRBJ1-5
v_gene: TRBV7-9

CDR3nt: TGTGCCAGCAGCTTGGAGGACGAGCAGTACTTC
CDR3aa: CASSLEDEQYF
abundance: NA
d_gene: NA
j_gene: TRBJ2-7
v_gene: TRBV5-6

CDR3nt: TGTGCCAGCAGTGTCCCGACAGGGGCCGGGAGCTATGGCTACACCTTC
CDR3aa: CASSVPTGAGSYGYTF
abundance: NA
d_gene: TRBD1
j_gene: TRBJ1-2
v_gene: TRBV25-1

CDR3nt: TGTGCCAGCAGTCCCACGGGAACTAATGAAAAACTGTTTTTT
CDR3aa: CASSPTGTNEKLFF
abundance: NA
d_gene: NA
j_gene: TRBJ1-4
v_gene: TRBV2

CDR3nt: TGCAGCGTAACGAGGACAGGGGCGGCGGAGACCCAGTACTTC
CDR3aa: CSVTRTGAAETQYF
abundance: NA
d_gene: TRBD1
j_gene: TRBJ2-5
v_gene: TRBV29-1

CDR3nt: TGCGCCAGCAGCCAAGGGATCTCGGGACTAGCGGGAGTGGGAGATACGCAGTATTTT
CDR3aa: CASSQGISGLAGVGDTQYF
abundance: NA
d_gene: TRBD2
j_gene: TRBJ2-3
v_gene: TRBV4-3

CDR3nt: TGCGCCAGCAGCTTGGACGGGACAGGGTTCGGAACCGGGGAGCTGTTTTTT
CDR3aa: CASSLDGTGFGTGELFF
abundance: NA
d_gene: TRBD1
j_gene: TRBJ2-2
v_gene: TRBV5-1

CDR3nt: TGCTCCCAAAGCCGAGGGAACGAGCAGTACTTC
CDR3aa: CSQSRGNEQYF
abundance: once
d_gene: NA
j_gene: TRBJ2-7
v_gene: TRBV20-1

CDR3nt: TGTGCCAGCAGCCCCTCCCGAGATACGCAGTATTTT
CDR3aa: CASSPSRDTQYF
abundance: NA
d_gene: NA
j_gene: TRBJ2-3
v_gene: TRBV7-9

CDR3nt: TGCGCCAGCAGCCAGGTAGACAGGGTGAGTGGCTACACCTTC
CDR3aa: CASSQVDRVSGYTF
abundance: NA
d_gene: TRBD1
j_gene: TRBJ1-2
v_gene: TRBV4-3

CDR3nt: TGTGCCAGCAGTCCCAGATCGGCCCATGGCTACACCTTC
CDR3aa: CASSPRSAHGYTF
abundance: NA
d_gene: NA
j_gene: TRBJ1-2
v_gene: TRBV6-5

CDR3nt: TGTGCCAGCAGTATAGCTGGCTCCTACGAGCAGTACTTC
CDR3aa: CASSIAGSYEQYF
abundance: NA
d_gene: NA
j_gene: TRBJ2-7
v_gene: TRBV25-1

CDR3nt: TGTGCCAGCAGTGAAGCCATTGCGGTCCTCCAGCATTTT
CDR3aa: CASSEAIAVLQHF
abundance: NA
d_gene: NA
j_gene: TRBJ1-5
v_gene: TRBV6-1

CDR3nt: TGCGCCAGCAAGAAGGGTAACACTGAAGCTTTCTTT
CDR3aa: CASKKGNTEAFF
abundance: NA
d_gene: NA
j_gene: TRBJ1-1
v_gene: TRBV4-1

CDR3nt: TGTGCCAGCAGCTCACAGGGGGGACACCCTTACAATGAGCAGTTCTTC
CDR3aa: CASSSQGGHPYNEQFF
abundance: NA
d_gene: TRBD1
j_gene: TRBJ2-1
v_gene: TRBV4-2

CDR3nt: TGTGCCAGCAGTGGTAGACAGGACTATAATGAAAAACTGTTTTTT
CDR3aa: CASSGRQDYNEKLFF
abundance: NA
d_gene: NA
j_gene: TRBJ1-4
v_gene: TRBV25-1

CDR3nt: TGTGCCAGCAGCGTAGTACCGAGCGGGAGTGGAACCGGGGAGCTGTTTTTT
CDR3aa: CASSVVPSGSGTGELFF
abundance: NA
d_gene: TRBD2
j_gene: TRBJ2-2
v_gene: TRBV9

CDR3nt: TGTGCCAGCAGCCGTAGCTCCGGGACTAGCGGCGAGCAGTACTTC
CDR3aa: CASSRSSGTSGEQYF
abundance: NA
d_gene: TRBD2
j_gene: TRBJ2-7
v_gene: TRBV7-2

CDR3nt: TGTGCCAGCAGTGTAGGGCACACGAACACTGAAGCTTTCTTT
CDR3aa: CASSVGHTNTEAFF
abundance: NA
d_gene: NA
j_gene: TRBJ1-1
v_gene: TRBV2

CDR3nt: TGTGCCAGCAGCCAAGATAGGGGGGGGCGCAACTATGGCTACACCTTC
CDR3aa: CASSQDRGGRNYGYTF
abundance: NA
d_gene: NA
j_gene: TRBJ1-2
v_gene: TRBV14